This T cell receptor (beta chain) stems from a study of shared clonotypes between healthy human individuals. The study separated CD4+ cells into CD45RA+ naive and CD45RA-negative memory subsets. Deep was the level used in running the assay. Assay used: immunoSEQ multiplex PCR; TCRdb lists only in-frame clones, some missing. The sample yields 2 million to 2.5 million clones, around 92% seen once. The material sequenced was naive CD4+ T cells from PBMCs. Described subset: CD45RA+ positively selected. The TCR was taken from a man aged 18 to 30 in good health. Some clones in this sample may be carry-over from other donors' samples.

CDR3 loop: CASTVRGFTEAFF. The CDR3 nucleotides read TGTGCCAGCACCGTGAGAGGGTTCACTGAAGCTTTCTTT. The V and J genes are TRBV6-5 and TRBJ1-1; no firm D call. V shed 7 bases and J shed 4 bases, with 13 bases lying between them. This CDR3 contains 13 residues. Germline V gives CDR1 MNHEY, CDR2 SVGAGI.